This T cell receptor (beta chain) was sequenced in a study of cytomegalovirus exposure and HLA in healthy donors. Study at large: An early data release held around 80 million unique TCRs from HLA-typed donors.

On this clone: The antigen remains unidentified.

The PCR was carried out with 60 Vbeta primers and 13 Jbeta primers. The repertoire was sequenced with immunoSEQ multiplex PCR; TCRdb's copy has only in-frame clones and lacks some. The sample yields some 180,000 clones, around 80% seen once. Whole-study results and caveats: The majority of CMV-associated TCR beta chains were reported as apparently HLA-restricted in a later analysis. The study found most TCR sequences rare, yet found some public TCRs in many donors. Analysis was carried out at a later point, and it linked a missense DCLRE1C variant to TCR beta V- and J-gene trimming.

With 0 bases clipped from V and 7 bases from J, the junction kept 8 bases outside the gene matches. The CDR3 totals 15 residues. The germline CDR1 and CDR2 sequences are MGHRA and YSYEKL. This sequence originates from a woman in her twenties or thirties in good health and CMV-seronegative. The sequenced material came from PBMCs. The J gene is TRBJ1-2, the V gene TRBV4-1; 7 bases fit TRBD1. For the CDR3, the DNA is TGCGCCAGCAGCCAAGATGGGCAGGGGGTTAGTGGCTACACCTTC. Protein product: CASSQDGQGVSGYTF.